This T cell receptor (beta chain) was retrieved from a study of shared clonotypes between healthy human individuals. Study-wide background: A few men and two women, aged 18 to 49, were donors.

Unsorted samples, those not sorted, used approximately 88 million PBMCs for genomic DNA. Study results and limitations: Exclusively blood specimens were collected; tissue repertoires likely differ.

On this clone: Its target is not known.

Trimming cost V 0 bases and J 5 bases, with 16 bases left between them. The germline CDR1 and CDR2 sequences are LGHNA and YSLEER. The length of the CDR3 is 16 residues. Assay used: immunoSEQ multiplex PCR; TCRdb lists only in-frame clones, some missing. Of approximately 510,000 clones detected, 75% to 85% appear once; the ten largest clones hold 13%. Source material: PBMCs. The chain couples TRBV4-3 to TRBJ1-2; the D gene is possibly TRBD1 (6 bases). The clonotype originates from a middle-aged woman in good health. Some clones in this sample may be carry-over from other donors' samples. CDR3 coding DNA: TGCGCCAGCAGCCAAGATTCGGGACACGGGCCTTATGGCTACACCTTC. Its translation is CASSQDSGHGPYGYTF.